This T cell receptor (beta chain) stems from a study of T-cell memory formation after mild COVID-19. Overall study results and limits: In pre-infection memory, a portion of responding clones appeared, which suggested that cross-reactive memory joined. Clones shrinking from day 15 to 85 showed even CD4/CD8 mixes; later expanders tilted CD4+.

TCRdb redid the calling of the 5' RACE reads with MiXCR, one entry per CDR3 protein. The sample holds around 300,000 distinct CDR3 sequences; approximately 12% are singletons and the top ten take about 22%. There are a few counts of this clonotype. Its target is not known. In germline, CDR1 is MNHEY, CDR2 SMNVEV (reference sequence). The CDR3 consists of 13 residues. With V trimmed by 6 bases and J by 4 bases, 2 bases remained unmatched. The receptor's source is a young man who had mild COVID-19 (a few samples of this study predate the infection). Cell type and time point are not known. The chain uses TRBV27 and TRBJ1-1, with 10 bases aligning to TRBD1. The sequenced sample consisted of PBMCs or a T cell subset sorted from them (not recorded which). CDR3 protein: CASSWDRGTEAFF. CDR3 bases: TGTGCCAGCAGCTGGGACAGGGGCACTGAAGCTTTCTTT.